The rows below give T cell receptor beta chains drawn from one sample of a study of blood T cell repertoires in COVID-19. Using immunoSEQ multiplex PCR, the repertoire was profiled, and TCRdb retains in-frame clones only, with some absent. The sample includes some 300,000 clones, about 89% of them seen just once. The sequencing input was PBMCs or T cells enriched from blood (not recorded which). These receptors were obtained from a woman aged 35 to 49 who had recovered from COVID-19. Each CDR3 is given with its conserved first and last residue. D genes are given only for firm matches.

cdr3_aa: CASSQDLRREGPSPETQYF
v_call: TRBV3-1/TRBV3-2
j_call: TRBJ2-5
d_call: TRBD2

cdr3_aa: CASSYSYSNQPQHF
v_call: TRBV6-2/TRBV6-3
j_call: TRBJ1-5
d_call: .

cdr3_aa: CASSARGRGYYEQYF
v_call: TRBV25-1
j_call: TRBJ2-7
d_call: .

cdr3_aa: CASRETPGQGNEKLFF
v_call: TRBV6-1
j_call: TRBJ1-4
d_call: TRBD1

cdr3_aa: CASSQGTGAHGQPQHF
v_call: TRBV4-3
j_call: TRBJ1-5
d_call: TRBD1

cdr3_aa: CSVGTGTNYGYTF
v_call: TRBV29-1
j_call: TRBJ1-2
d_call: TRBD1

cdr3_aa: CASSGQGPEQYF
v_call: TRBV6-2/TRBV6-3
j_call: TRBJ2-7
d_call: TRBD1

cdr3_aa: CSVALLGNTIYF
v_call: TRBV29-1
j_call: TRBJ1-3
d_call: .

cdr3_aa: CATSAGDRGSNQPQHF
v_call: TRBV24-1
j_call: TRBJ1-5
d_call: TRBD1

cdr3_aa: CASSRQGGTGELFF
v_call: TRBV9
j_call: TRBJ2-2
d_call: .

cdr3_aa: CASSEAGGIYEQYF
v_call: TRBV2
j_call: TRBJ2-7
d_call: .

cdr3_aa: CASSLNGGQSSTDTQYF
v_call: TRBV5-1
j_call: TRBJ2-3
d_call: .

cdr3_aa: CASSEAARGGSPLHF
v_call: TRBV2
j_call: TRBJ1-6
d_call: .

cdr3_aa: CASSLDGAGGATDTQYF
v_call: TRBV5-4
j_call: TRBJ2-3
d_call: TRBD2

cdr3_aa: CASSSILAGGYNEQFF
v_call: TRBV5-4
j_call: TRBJ2-1
d_call: TRBD2

cdr3_aa: CASSLNGQPNEQYF
v_call: TRBV7-3
j_call: TRBJ2-7
d_call: .

cdr3_aa: CASSARLAAGEDTQYF
v_call: TRBV9
j_call: TRBJ2-3
d_call: TRBD2

cdr3_aa: CASSASGVINSPLHF
v_call: TRBV9
j_call: TRBJ1-6
d_call: .

cdr3_aa: CSAKEVAGYEQYF
v_call: TRBV29-1
j_call: TRBJ2-7
d_call: TRBD2

cdr3_aa: CASSQGGGAQPRVEQFF
v_call: TRBV3-1/TRBV3-2
j_call: TRBJ2-1
d_call: TRBD2

cdr3_aa: CASSLGTPGQGGGNTIYF
v_call: TRBV5-1
j_call: TRBJ1-3
d_call: TRBD1

cdr3_aa: CASSLGPTGTYEQYF
v_call: TRBV7-2
j_call: TRBJ2-7
d_call: .

cdr3_aa: CASRGRDRGQETQYF
v_call: TRBV3-1/TRBV3-2
j_call: TRBJ2-5
d_call: TRBD1

cdr3_aa: CASSQPSADNYNEQFF
v_call: TRBV3-1/TRBV3-2
j_call: TRBJ2-1
d_call: .

cdr3_aa: CASSLDLAGVGSDTQYF
v_call: TRBV5-8
j_call: TRBJ2-3
d_call: TRBD2

cdr3_aa: CASSAFTQGKSGYTF
v_call: TRBV28
j_call: TRBJ1-2
d_call: .

cdr3_aa: CASSNRDRGREGYTF
v_call: TRBV9
j_call: TRBJ1-2
d_call: TRBD1

cdr3_aa: CASSLLRGTEAFF
v_call: TRBV11-3
j_call: TRBJ1-1
d_call: .

cdr3_aa: CASSSDGTQETQYF
v_call: TRBV4-3
j_call: TRBJ2-5
d_call: .

cdr3_aa: CASSYALAGRPEQYF
v_call: TRBV6-2/TRBV6-3
j_call: TRBJ2-7
d_call: TRBD2

cdr3_aa: CASSPSQTGISYEQYF
v_call: TRBV3-1/TRBV3-2
j_call: TRBJ2-7
d_call: TRBD1

cdr3_aa: CASGRDSLTNEQFF
v_call: TRBV5-4
j_call: TRBJ2-1
d_call: .

cdr3_aa: CATSDSGQGRSASNQPQHF
v_call: TRBV24-1
j_call: TRBJ1-5
d_call: TRBD1

cdr3_aa: CATCPGGAGSGYTF
v_call: TRBV24-1
j_call: TRBJ1-2
d_call: .

cdr3_aa: CASSLGQDPSYEQYF
v_call: TRBV11-2
j_call: TRBJ2-7
d_call: .

cdr3_aa: CASSQTGLNEKLFF
v_call: TRBV4-1
j_call: TRBJ1-4
d_call: TRBD1

cdr3_aa: CASTPGQAGEKLFF
v_call: TRBV11-3
j_call: TRBJ1-4
d_call: TRBD1

cdr3_aa: CASSQDAAKETQYF
v_call: TRBV3-1/TRBV3-2
j_call: TRBJ2-5
d_call: .

cdr3_aa: CASSVGLAGGVYEQYF
v_call: TRBV18
j_call: TRBJ2-7
d_call: TRBD2

cdr3_aa: CASSQDPTYEQYF
v_call: TRBV4-2
j_call: TRBJ2-7
d_call: .

cdr3_aa: CASRRTGYEQYF
v_call: TRBV28
j_call: TRBJ2-7
d_call: TRBD1

cdr3_aa: CAWSVRRGNEKLFF
v_call: TRBV30
j_call: TRBJ1-4
d_call: .

cdr3_aa: CASSSLTSGTQNTQYF
v_call: TRBV6-2/TRBV6-3
j_call: TRBJ2-3
d_call: TRBD2

cdr3_aa: CASSETSGGTRGTQYF
v_call: TRBV5-4
j_call: TRBJ2-5
d_call: TRBD2

cdr3_aa: CASSLLASYEQYF
v_call: TRBV11-3
j_call: TRBJ2-7
d_call: .